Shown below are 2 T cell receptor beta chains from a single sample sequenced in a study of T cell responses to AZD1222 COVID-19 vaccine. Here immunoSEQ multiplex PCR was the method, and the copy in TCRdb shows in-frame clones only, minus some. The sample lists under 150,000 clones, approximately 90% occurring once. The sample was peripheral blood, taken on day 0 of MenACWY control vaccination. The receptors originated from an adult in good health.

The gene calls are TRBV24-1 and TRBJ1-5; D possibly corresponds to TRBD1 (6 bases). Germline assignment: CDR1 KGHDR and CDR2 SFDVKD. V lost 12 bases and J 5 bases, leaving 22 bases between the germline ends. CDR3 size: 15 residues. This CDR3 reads CAAGRTAGSYQPQHF. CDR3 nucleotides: TGTGCCGCCGGGAGGACAGCGGGCTCTTATCAGCCCCAGCATTTT.

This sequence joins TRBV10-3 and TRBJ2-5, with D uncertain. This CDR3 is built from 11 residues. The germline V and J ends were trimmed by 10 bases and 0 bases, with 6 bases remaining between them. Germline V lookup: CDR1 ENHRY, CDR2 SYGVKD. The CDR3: CATGNQETQYF. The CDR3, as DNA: TGTGCCACCGGAAACCAAGAGACCCAGTACTTC.